The clone carrying this T cell receptor beta chain was observed once. This sample stems from a study of blood T cell repertoires in COVID-19. Study background: Sample material is recorded as cDNA or gDNA derived from T cells, B-cell-depleted T cells, or PBMCs.

Assay: immunoSEQ multiplex PCR; the TCRdb copy retains only in-frame clones and omits some. Of under 100,000 clones listed, roughly 78% were seen once; the top ten hold just over 35%. Germline assignment: CDR1 WSHSY and CDR2 SAAADI. The CDR3 spans 15 residues. V was cut by 8 bases and J by 3 bases, with 18 bases left in between. The receptor was derived from a man aged 55-75 years with COVID-19, enrolled during active disease. J is TRBJ2-3 and V is TRBV10-2; D might be TRBD1 (6 bases). Sample: peripheral blood. The CDR3 DNA reads TGCGCCAGCCATCCAGGGGTAAGAGGAACAGATACGCAGTATTTT. This gives the protein CASHPGVRGTDTQYF.